The TCR beta chain described here comes from a study of CD8+CD57+ T cells in acquired aplastic anemia. V was clipped by 2 bases and J by 4 bases, with 17 bases between them. This CDR3 contains 16 residues. Per germline, CDR1 SGHTA and CDR2 FQGTGA. Sequencing was done on patients that had shown CD8+CD57+ cell expansion by flow cytometry. Genomic DNA served as template for TCR beta VDJ and CDR3 profiling. TCRdb independently ran MiXCR on the reads; one entry per CDR3 protein. Of just over 450,000 distinct CDR3 sequences listed, around 33% are singletons. The chain couples TRBV7-3 to TRBJ1-2; weak D call: TRBD1 (5 bases). The sequencing sample was made of sorted CD4+, CD8+, or CD8+CD57+ T cells (not recorded which) from PBMCs. This receptor was taken from a human donor with aplastic anemia. The CDR3 DNA reads TGTGCCAGCAGCTTAGACGGGGGAGGGAGCGGCTATGGCTACACCTTC. Amino acids: CASSLDGGGSGYGYTF.